These 18 T cell receptor beta chains originate from one sample sequenced in a study of cytomegalovirus exposure and HLA in healthy donors. Vbeta (60) and Jbeta (13) primers were used in the PCR. Some clones are missing from TCRdb's copy, which holds only in-frame ones; the method was immunoSEQ multiplex PCR. This sample has more than 150,000 clones, with roughly 75% found just once. Source material: PBMCs. The receptors originated from a middle-aged woman in good health and CMV-seropositive.

The genes are TRBV7-9 and TRBJ1-1; possibly TRBD1 for D (5 bases). CDR1 is SEHNR, CDR2 FQNEAQ, per germline (reference sequence). V lost 2 bases and J 0 bases, leaving 7 bases between the germline ends. There are 14 residues in the CDR3. Here the CDR3 reads CASSLQGMNTEAFF. The DNA of the CDR3 is TGTGCCAGCAGCTTACAGGGAATGAACACTGAAGCTTTCTTT.

The rearrangement joins TRBV2 to TRBJ2-3; 14 nucleotides match TRBD2. The germline V gene encodes CDR1 SNHLY and CDR2 FYNNEI. CDR3 length: 16 amino acids. The ends lost 4 bases at V and 2 bases at J; junction bases unmatched: 2. CDR3 DNA sequence: TGTGCCAGCAGTGGGACTAGCGGGAGGCTCACAGATACGCAGTATTTT. Amino acid sequence: CASSGTSGRLTDTQYF.

This clone has just one count. The rearrangement joins TRBV5-1 to TRBJ1-6; the D is unclear. The V end was cut by 1 base, the J end by 5 bases, with 7 bases between. Germline V gene data show CDR1 as SGHRS and CDR2 as YFSETQ. This CDR3 is 14 amino acids long. The CDR3 here is CASSLSGNNSPLHF. CDR3 DNA sequence: TGCGCCAGCAGCTTGAGCGGAAATAATTCACCCCTCCACTTT.

The chain is built from TRBV10-3 and TRBJ2-7, with 12 bases aligning to TRBD2. The V segment lost 2 bases and the J segment 10 bases; nucleotides outside the gene matches: 3. Germline lookup yields CDR1 ENHRY and CDR2 SYGVKD. There are 13 residues in the CDR3. CDR3 loop: CAISEQTSGSQYF. The CDR3 nucleotides read TGTGCCATCAGTGAGCAGACTAGCGGGAGTCAGTACTTC.

The chain recombines TRBV5-4 with TRBJ2-3; D not resolved. Trimming left V 5 bases short and J 0 bases short, with 16 bases between. There are 16 residues in the CDR3. CDR1 SGHNT and CDR2 YYREEE come from the germline V gene (reference sequence). The CDR3 nucleotides are TGTGCCAGCAGACTTGGTCTCGTCTCTAGCACAGATACGCAGTATTTT. Amino acid sequence: CASRLGLVSSTDTQYF. The full variable domain, its missing parts supplied by reference TRBV5-4 and TRBJ2-3, is ETGVTQSPTHLIKTRGQQVTLRCSSQSGHNTVSWYQQALGQGPQFIFQYYREEENGRGNFPPRFSGLQFPNYSSELNVNALELDDSALYLCASRLGLVSSTDTQYFGPGTRLTVL.

The chain employs TRBV11-2 and TRBJ2-7; D ambiguous. Germline values: CDR1 SGHAT, CDR2 FQNNGV. The V and J ends lost 2 bases and 4 bases respectively, with 21 bases between them. CDR3 length equals 17 residues. The CDR3 coding sequence is TGTGCCAGCAGCTTATTTCCTAGACTCGAGAGTGGATACGAGCAGTACTTC. Its translation is CASSLFPRLESGYEQYF.

This sequence joins TRBV6-5 and TRBJ1-2; D may be TRBD1 (6 bases). Trimming cost V 3 bases and J 0 bases, with 11 bases left between them. The CDR3 runs 15 residues. The germline CDR1 and CDR2 sequences are MNHEY and SVGAGI. This CDR3 reads CASSYLDRPNYGYTF. Here the CDR3 DNA reads TGTGCCAGCAGTTATTTAGACAGGCCTAACTATGGCTACACCTTC.

Points on this clone: Other DNA sequences in this sample translate to the same CDR3. The V call is TRBV28, the J call TRBJ2-3; no clear D. This CDR3 comprises 13 residues. The germline gives CDR1 MDHEN, CDR2 SYDVKM. V was shortened by 4 bases and J by 3 bases, with 8 bases between the two germline ends. CDR3: CASSSPSTDTQYF. The CDR3 coding sequence is TGTGCCAGCAGTTCGCCTAGTACAGATACGCAGTATTTT.

This clone was counted only a few times. This chain connects TRBV6-1 to TRBJ2-5; 7 bases are shared with TRBD1. The end of the DNA aligns better with TRBJ2-7, so the J call may be wrong. The CDR3 consists of 14 residues. Germline CDR1 MNHNS, CDR2 SASEGT. As DNA, the CDR3 is TGTGCCAGCAGTGAGGACAGGAGCTCCTACGAGCAGTACTTC. This sequence encodes CASSEDRSSYEQYF.

This clone was seen only a few times. This chain links TRBV7-2 with TRBJ1-4, with a weak D call TRBD1 (6 bases). Germline CDR1 and CDR2: SGHTA and FQGNSA. This CDR3 spans 15 amino acids. V lost 5 bases and J 6 bases, leaving 16 bases between the germline ends. The CDR3 bases are TGTGCCAGCAGCAAACAGGGACGGTATTATGAAAAACTGTTTTTT. It translates to CASSKQGRYYEKLFF.

For the CDR3, the DNA is TGCGCCAGCAGCCCCAGACTAGCGGGTGGGTACAATGAGCAGTTCTTC. Protein product: CASSPRLAGGYNEQFF. The chain joins TRBV4-3 to TRBJ2-1; 10 positions match TRBD2. Unmatched junction bases numbered 7, after V lost 4 bases and J lost 4 bases. Germline loops: CDR1 LGHNA, CDR2 YSLEER. The CDR3 has 16 residues.

The chain uses TRBV5-1 and TRBJ1-2, with 9 bases fitting TRBD1. The germline V gene encodes CDR1 SGHRS and CDR2 YFSETQ. The CDR3 consists of 15 residues. J gave up 3 bases and V 4 bases, and 7 bases lay outside the gene matches. In DNA, the CDR3 is TGCGCCAGCAGCACTACAGGGGGCGTAGACTATGGCTACACCTTC. Encoded protein: CASSTTGGVDYGYTF. The entire variable domain, with the rest obtained from reference TRBV5-1 and TRBJ1-2, is as follows: KAGVTQTPRYLIKTRGQQVTLSCSPISGHRSVSWYQQTPGQGLQFLFEYFSETQRNKGNFPGRFSGRQFSNSRSEMNVSTLELGDSALYLCASSTTGGVDYGYTFGSGTRLTVV.

This clone came up a few times. This chain connects TRBV28 to TRBJ1-1; D may be TRBD1 (5 bases). This CDR3 spans 13 amino acids. Germline assignment: CDR1 MDHEN and CDR2 SYDVKM. Trimming shortened V by 5 bases and J by 4 bases, and 11 bases separated the two germline ends. The CDR3, as DNA: TGTGCCAGCAGTAATTGGAGGGGCACTGAAGCTTTCTTT. Its protein is CASSNWRGTEAFF.

V and J are TRBV27 and TRBJ2-3, with D possibly matching TRBD1 (6 bases). CDR3 length: 18 amino acids. Germline V lookup: CDR1 MNHEY, CDR2 SMNVEV (reference sequence). The germline V and J ends were trimmed by 5 bases and 6 bases, with 27 bases remaining between them. The CDR3 region is CASSPGQLTGPARDTQYF. In DNA form, the CDR3 reads TGTGCCAGCAGTCCGGGACAACTTACAGGACCCGCGCGGGATACGCAGTATTTT.

As DNA, the CDR3 is TGTGCCAGCAGTTACACGGGACAGGGGGCAATTGAAGCTTTCTTT. Residues: CASSYTGQGAIEAFF. This chain links TRBV6-5 with TRBJ1-1; 12 bases match TRBD1. Unmatched junction bases numbered 5, after V lost 2 bases and J lost 7 bases. The CDR3 contains 15 residues. Germline CDR1 MNHEY, CDR2 SVGAGI.

V gene TRBV19 combines with J gene TRBJ2-1; 9 nucleotides line up with TRBD1. Trimming took 6 bases from V and 5 from J; bases not matched to a gene: 8. CDR3 length: 15 amino acids. Germline V gene sequence: CDR1 LNHDA, CDR2 SQIVND (reference sequence). The CDR3 loop is CASRRDRGGDNEQFF. In DNA form, the CDR3 reads TGTGCCAGTAGGCGAGACAGGGGGGGGGACAATGAGCAGTTCTTC.

This chain connects TRBV5-4 to TRBJ2-4; perhaps TRBD1 as D (6 bases). V was pared by 4 bases and J by 0 bases, with 8 bases between. Germline V gene data show CDR1 as SGHNT and CDR2 as YYREEE (reference sequence). The CDR3 has 14 amino acids. DNA for the CDR3: TGTGCCAGCAGCCCGGACAGAGCCAAAAACATTCAGTACTTC. Translation gives CASSPDRAKNIQYF.

On this clone itself: One junction end does not reproduce the germline sequence, and a read error may be involved. The J gene is TRBJ2-7, the V gene TRBV5-1; no firm D call. Germline lookup yields CDR1 SGHRS and CDR2 YFSETQ. This CDR3 comprises 14 residues. CDR3 nucleotide sequence: TGCGCCAGCAGCTTGTCGAGGCCAGAGGCCCCCTCCCACTTC. Its translation is CASSLSRPEAPSHF.